This T cell receptor beta chain was recovered during a study of blood T cells in healthy people across ages. Whole-study context: Per two T cells, about one barcoded beta molecule was captured through template switching.

Trimming took off 8 bases at V and 5 bases at J, with 19 bases between the two ends. Looked up from germline, CDR1 is SQVTM and CDR2 is ANQGSEA. The CDR3 is 14 amino acids. Through a sample-barcoded 5' primer and a J-beta primer mix, a second PCR was run for roughly 7 to 12 cycles. With 12 random nucleotides, a template-switch adaptor tagged each individual cDNA molecule. Via MiXCR, TCRdb re-called the 5' RACE reads, giving one row per CDR3 protein. The sample carries around 2 million distinct CDR3 sequences, 35% to 50% recorded once. Overall study results and limits: The recorded TCR beta diversity per million T cells decreased in a roughly linear manner with age.

Concerning this clonotype itself: What it binds is unknown.

This chain links TRBV29-1 with TRBJ2-1, with D perhaps TRBD1 (6 bases). The source material was blood. This clonotype was sampled from a human donor in good health. The CDR3 loop reads CSLAIFRDNNEQFF. CDR3 nucleotides: TGCAGCCTTGCCATCTTCAGGGACAACAATGAGCAGTTCTTC.